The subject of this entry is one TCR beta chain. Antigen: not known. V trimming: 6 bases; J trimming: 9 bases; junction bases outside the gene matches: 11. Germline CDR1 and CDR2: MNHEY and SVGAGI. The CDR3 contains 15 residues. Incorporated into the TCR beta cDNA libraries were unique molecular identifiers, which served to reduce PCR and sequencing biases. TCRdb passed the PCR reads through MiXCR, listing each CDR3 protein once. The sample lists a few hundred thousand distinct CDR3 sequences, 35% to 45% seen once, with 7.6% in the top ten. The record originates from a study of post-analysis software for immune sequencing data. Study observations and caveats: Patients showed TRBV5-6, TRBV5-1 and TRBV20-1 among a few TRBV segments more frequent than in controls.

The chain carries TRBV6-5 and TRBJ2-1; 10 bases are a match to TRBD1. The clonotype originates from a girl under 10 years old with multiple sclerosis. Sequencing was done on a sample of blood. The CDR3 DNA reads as TGTGCCAGCAGACCCCGAGGGACAGGGGAGGCTGAGCAGTTCTTC. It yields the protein CASRPRGTGEAEQFF.